A selection of T cell receptor beta chains follows, all from one sample in a study of blood T cell repertoires in COVID-19. TCRdb keeps only in-frame clones here, not all; method: immunoSEQ multiplex PCR. The sample consists of 110,000 to 150,000 clones, about 80% of them appearing once. The sequencing sample was made of peripheral blood. These receptors were obtained from a man aged 65 to 85 who had recovered from COVID-19. Both conserved end residues are trimmed from each CDR3.

cdr3_length,j_call,v_call,cdr3_aa
13,TRBJ2-7,TRBV18,ASSPSRDRAYEQY
10,TRBJ2-7,TRBV12-3/TRBV12-4,ASSLKKQGQY
16,TRBJ1-2,TRBV19,ASSIPHTTAGVMYGYT
11,TRBJ2-3,TRBV29-1,SVERQGADTQY
13,TRBJ1-6,TRBV6-2/TRBV6-3,ASSYSSGVRSPLH
10,TRBJ2-3,TRBV2,ASNNYRDTQY
12,TRBJ2-2,TRBV30,AWSGTVNTGELF
13,TRBJ2-1,TRBV25-1,ASGPGTSERNEQF
13,TRBJ2-7,TRBV6-5,ASLGDGLAGYEQY
9,TRBJ1-2,TRBV20-1,SARPGYGYT
14,TRBJ2-1,TRBV19,ASSIAGFSSYNEQF
13,TRBJ2-1,TRBV4-2,ASSRTSGSGYEQF
13,TRBJ2-6,TRBV7-8,ASSLADRASAVLT
13,TRBJ1-1,TRBV4-1,ASSQELSRATEAF
14,TRBJ2-1,TRBV18,ASSLDRESSYNEQF
12,TRBJ1-1,TRBV7-2,ASSLGGGNTEAF
15,TRBJ1-6,TRBV14,ASSQEGSGFYNSPLH
14,TRBJ2-7,TRBV5-4,ASSFPRDRGYYEQY
11,TRBJ2-5,TRBV5-1,ASSFGLSETQY
15,TRBJ1-5,TRBV7-8,ASSLLVGAQSNQPQH
14,TRBJ2-3,TRBV6-5,ASSLSGRALTDTQY
12,TRBJ1-1,TRBV21-1,ASSKGGRKTEAF
11,TRBJ2-1,TRBV12-3/TRBV12-4,ASSFGGQPEQF
14,TRBJ2-2,TRBV10-3,AISQDFRVLTGELF
12,TRBJ1-4,TRBV4-1,ASSQEVRVEKLF
14,TRBJ2-7,TRBV30,AWSSLGLAGLDEQY
13,TRBJ2-7,TRBV3-1/TRBV3-2,ASSQAGLAGYEQY
15,TRBJ1-2,TRBV5-4,ASSSVGGGRLGYGYT
11,TRBJ2-2,TRBV12-3/TRBV12-4,ASSITRSGELF
14,TRBJ2-2,TRBV7-3,ASSWGYGENTGELF
11,TRBJ1-1,TRBV18,ASSPYMNTEAF
13,TRBJ2-1,TRBV9,ASSVESGRAGEQF
14,TRBJ1-4,TRBV5-1,ASSGGSRPTNEKLF
13,TRBJ2-5,TRBV5-1,ASSPSYTRQETQY
16,TRBJ2-5,TRBV30,AWSVIRTSGPTGETQY
11,TRBJ1-2,TRBV19,ASSILADYGYT
12,TRBJ1-2,TRBV3-1/TRBV3-2,ASSAGDRGRGYT
15,TRBJ2-2,TRBV4-1,ASSQDYRDTGTGELF
14,TRBJ1-4,TRBV5-1,ASSPGTGRSNEKLF
15,TRBJ2-7,TRBV6-6,ASSRSYGGTRGLEQY
13,TRBJ2-1,TRBV27,ASSLSGTHRNEQF
13,TRBJ2-1,TRBV5-1,ASRAPGTSSHEQF
12,TRBJ1-2,TRBV5-1,ASSRGQTRDGYT
14,TRBJ2-1,TRBV7-3,ASSLRGVAGVNEQF
11,TRBJ2-5,TRBV10-1,ASSETEQETQY
14,TRBJ2-7,TRBV13,ASSSASGSAGYEQY
12,TRBJ1-6,TRBV6-6,ASSSSGESSPLH
11,TRBJ2-7,TRBV7-2,ASSQYRDYEQY
11,TRBJ1-1,TRBV6-5,ATSREGPTEAF
12,TRBJ2-3,TRBV10-1,ASSRTSFSDTQY
12,TRBJ2-7,TRBV2,ASSPTSGRSRQY
13,TRBJ2-7,TRBV6-1,ASSEFRAGNYEQY
13,TRBJ2-5,TRBV5-1,ASSSGPGGGETQY
13,TRBJ1-1,TRBV6-1,ASSESAGEMTEAF
13,TRBJ2-7,TRBV15,ATSRDGSAPHEQY
13,TRBJ2-3,TRBV5-6,ASSLASGPTDTQY